This T cell receptor beta chain emerged from a study of T cells after posttransplantation cyclophosphamide. Busulfan-fludarabine conditioning, marrow transplant, and cyclophosphamide on days +3 and +4 were administered. The ends lost 2 bases at V and 1 base at J; junction bases unmatched: 4. The length of the CDR3 is 18 residues. The germline CDR1 and CDR2 sequences are SGHTA and FQGNSA. The table came from immunoSEQ multiplex PCR; TCRdb's copy has only in-frame clones and leaves some out. This table holds approximately 5,900 clones, 70% to 85% found once. Whole-study results and caveats: Recipient CMV seropositivity and CMV reactivation strongly tracked TRB clonality. Later blood repertoires were often dominated by clones from the donor CD8+ memory compartment. TRB overlap between skin or GI tissue T cells and blood was limited.

Concerning this clone itself: The antigen remains undetermined.

The source is a male patient between 45 and 59 years old who received an allogeneic stem cell transplant from a related donor and was CMV-positive. The T cells may come from the graft donor. The chain employs TRBV7-2 and TRBJ2-3; 15 nucleotides match TRBD2. The sequencing here drew on CD4+ T cells sorted from blood, taken roughly 350 days after allogeneic stem cell transplant with posttransplant cyclophosphamide. The CDR3, as DNA: TGTGCCAGCAGCTTAACCGGGACTAGCGGGGGGCGCACAGATACGCAGTATTTT. Protein product: CASSLTGTSGGRTDTQYF. Using reference TRBV7-2 and TRBJ2-3 for the parts outside the CDR3, the full variable domain is GAGVSQSPSNKVTEKGKDVELRCDPISGHTALYWYRQSLGQGLEFLIYFQGNSAPDKSGLPSDRFSAERTGGSVSTLTIQRTQQEDSAVYLCASSLTGTSGGRTDTQYFGPGTRLTVL.